A selection of T cell receptor beta chains follows, all from one sample in a study of blood T cell repertoires in COVID-19. The protocol was immunoSEQ multiplex PCR, while the TCRdb copy is restricted to in-frame clones and leaves out a portion. Of approximately 200,000 clones in the sample, 75% to 90% were seen once. Sequencing was performed on PBMCs or T cells enriched from blood (not recorded which). The receptors were gathered from a woman in her 30s who had been exposed to COVID-19. CDR3s include the opening cysteine and the closing phenylalanine or tryptophan. A D gene is named only where the DNA matches it firmly. Clone size is given for some rows only: seen once, a few or many times, or a class if the clone is expanded.

TRBV4-2	TRBJ1-5	-	-	13	TGTGCCAGCAGCCAAGCCGGGGTTCAGCCCCAGCATTTT	CASSQAGVQPQHF
TRBV10-3	TRBJ1-2	many	TRBD1	16	TGTGCCATCAACATCGGACAGGGGGTAGGAACGTGGGGCTACACCTTC	CAINIGQGVGTWGYTF
TRBV24-1	TRBJ2-3	few	TRBD2	14	TGTGCCACCAGGGGACTAGAGAGCACAGATACGCAGTATTTT	CATRGLESTDTQYF
TRBV19	TRBJ2-7	-	-	15	TGTGCCAGTAGTATTCGGGCACGGAGGTCCTACGAGCAGTACTTC	CASSIRARRSYEQYF
TRBV5-6	TRBJ1-2	-	-	13	TGTGCCAGCAGCCCTTCTTCCGTCTATGGCTACACCTTC	CASSPSSVYGYTF
TRBV5-6	TRBJ2-3	once	TRBD2	15	TGTGCCAGCAGCTTGATAGCGGGGGGAGTAGATACGCAGTATTTT	CASSLIAGGVDTQYF
TRBV21-1	TRBJ2-7	-	-	14	TGTGCCAGCAGCAAAGGGGACAGATCCTACGAGCAGTACTTC	CASSKGDRSYEQYF
TRBV9	TRBJ2-5	-	-	15	TGTGCCAGCAGTGGGGCCGCCGGGACATCGGAGACCCAGTACTTC	CASSGAAGTSETQYF
TRBV19	TRBJ1-2	-	-	14	TGTGCCAGTAGTGTACAGGGTGGGAACTATGGCTACACCTTC	CASSVQGGNYGYTF
TRBV10-1	TRBJ2-1	-	-	13	TGCGCCAGCAGTGGTGACACCCAGGGTGAGCAGTTCTTC	CASSGDTQGEQFF
TRBV2	TRBJ2-1	once	TRBD1	15	TGTGCCAGCAGCCCCCTTGGACAGGCTATGCATGAGCAGTTCTTC	CASSPLGQAMHEQFF
TRBV28	TRBJ1-6	-	-	14	TGTGCCAGCAGTTTGGGGGGGAGTAATTCACCCCTCCACTTT	CASSLGGSNSPLHF
TRBV12-5	TRBJ1-1	-	-	14	TGTGCTAGTGGTTGGACGTCGGGGTCCACTGAAGCTTTCTTT	CASGWTSGSTEAFF
TRBV6-2/TRBV6-3	TRBJ2-5	-	TRBD2	14	TGTGCCAGCAGTTACGGGACTAGCTTATCTACGTTGTACTTC	CASSYGTSLSTLYF
TRBV19	TRBJ2-3	once	-	16	TGTGCCAGTAGTATGCCAGGAACAGTGGATGTAGATACGCAGTATTTT	CASSMPGTVDVDTQYF
TRBV19	TRBJ1-2	-	-	14	TGTGCCAGTAGTATTCAGGGGTACAACTATGGCTACACCTTC	CASSIQGYNYGYTF
TRBV24-1	TRBJ2-3	-	-	15	TGTGCCACCAGTGCTCTGGGCCCCCAATCGGATACGCAGTATTTT	CATSALGPQSDTQYF
TRBV6-1	TRBJ2-7	-	-	15	TGTGCCAGCAGTGAATATGGGGCATCAGACTACGAGCAGTACTTC	CASSEYGASDYEQYF
TRBV11-2	TRBJ2-7	-	-	16	TGTGCCAGCAGCTTTACTCGGGACTTGCCACCCTACGAGCAGTACTTC	CASSFTRDLPPYEQYF
TRBV3-1/TRBV3-2	TRBJ1-2	-	-	14	TGTGCCAGCAGCCAAGTAGGAGGGGCTTATGGCTACACCTTC	CASSQVGGAYGYTF
TRBV18	TRBJ2-7	-	-	15	TGTGCCAGCTCCCAGCAGGGGAGGGGGGCCTACGAGCAGTACTTC	CASSQQGRGAYEQYF
TRBV9	TRBJ2-4	-	TRBD1	16	TGTGCCAGCAGCGTCGGGACAGGGGGTAGCAAAAACATTCAGTACTTC	CASSVGTGGSKNIQYF
TRBV15	TRBJ1-2	once	TRBD1	15	TGTGCCACCAGCGGCCCGGACAGGAACTACTATGGCTACACCTTC	CATSGPDRNYYGYTF
TRBV6-6	TRBJ2-2	-	-	13	TGTGCCAGCAGTTACTTGAGCCCCGGGGAGCTGTTTTTT	CASSYLSPGELFF
TRBV5-3	TRBJ2-7	once	-	15	TGTGCCAGAAGCTGCATCTGGGGCTGCAGCTACGAGCAGTACTTC	CARSCIWGCSYEQYF
TRBV2	TRBJ1-2	-	TRBD1	15	TGTGCCAGCAGTGGGGTCCGACAGGGATACTATGGCTACACCTTC	CASSGVRQGYYGYTF
TRBV6-5	TRBJ2-7	-	-	16	TGTGCCAGCAGTTACTCGGTATGGGACTCACCATACGAGCAGTACTTC	CASSYSVWDSPYEQYF
TRBV7-2	TRBJ1-3	few	-	15	TGTGCCAGCAGCATAAACGTGGGCACTGGAAACACCATATATTTT	CASSINVGTGNTIYF
TRBV5-6	TRBJ2-7	-	TRBD1	14	TGTGCCAGCAGCCTTCGGGACAGTTTCTACGAGCAGTACTTC	CASSLRDSFYEQYF
TRBV9	TRBJ1-1	-	-	13	TGTGCCAGCGCCGGGATGGCGAACACTGAAGCTTTCTTT	CASAGMANTEAFF
TRBV5-1	TRBJ1-2	few	-	13	TGCGCCAGCAGACTTAACAGGGAGGGCGGCTACACCTTC	CASRLNREGGYTF
TRBV12-3/TRBV12-4	TRBJ1-2	-	-	13	TGTGCCAGCAGTCGAACCGTTTCGGGGGGCTACACCTTC	CASSRTVSGGYTF
TRBV30	TRBJ2-6	once	TRBD2	16	TGTGCCTGGAGAACTAGCGGGGGCTCCGGGGCCAACGTCCTGACTTTC	CAWRTSGGSGANVLTF
TRBV6-1	TRBJ1-4	once	-	13	TGTGCCAGCAGACCATATGACGGGGAAAAACTGTTTTTT	CASRPYDGEKLFF
TRBV3-1/TRBV3-2	TRBJ2-3	-	-	13	TGTGCCAGCAGCCCCCCGGGAGCGGGCACGCAGTATTTT	CASSPPGAGTQYF